This is a list of T cell receptor beta chains from one sample in a study of cytomegalovirus exposure and HLA in healthy donors. The repertoire was sequenced with immunoSEQ multiplex PCR; TCRdb's copy has only in-frame clones and lacks some. The sample lists 130,000 or so clones; more than 60% were seen once. The source material was PBMCs. The source of these receptors is a woman aged 40-49 years in good health and CMV-seropositive. Both conserved end residues are part of each CDR3.

V gene: TRBV11-2; J gene: TRBJ2-1; CDR3 protein: CASSLDTKRTSPHNEQFF
V gene: TRBV15; J gene: TRBJ1-1; CDR3 protein: CATRPTGNTEAFF
V gene: TRBV4-2; J gene: TRBJ1-4; CDR3 protein: CASSQERGNSEKLFF
V gene: TRBV28; J gene: TRBJ1-2; CDR3 protein: CASSLPGYGYTF
V gene: TRBV5-5; J gene: TRBJ1-3; CDR3 protein: CASTIAPQESSGNTIYF
V gene: TRBV4-1; J gene: TRBJ1-5; CDR3 protein: CASSQDEGASYQPQHF
V gene: TRBV10-3; J gene: TRBJ1-5; CDR3 protein: CAISETNRGSNQPQHF
V gene: TRBV19; J gene: TRBJ2-1; CDR3 protein: CASSMGTSGLDEQFF
V gene: TRBV11-3; J gene: TRBJ2-7; CDR3 protein: CASSSGLAGDYEQYF
V gene: TRBV11-2; J gene: TRBJ2-1; CDR3 protein: CASSSLAGLYNEQFF
V gene: TRBV9; J gene: TRBJ2-7; CDR3 protein: CASSVDKISDIAYEQYF
V gene: TRBV9; J gene: TRBJ1-5; CDR3 protein: CASSVGPEAYQPQHF
V gene: TRBV19; J gene: TRBJ2-7; CDR3 protein: CASSSRDSFDEQYF
V gene: TRBV10-3; J gene: TRBJ2-1; CDR3 protein: CAISGVVRGGYNEQFF
V gene: TRBV6-5; J gene: TRBJ1-5; CDR3 protein: CASGRVSNQPQHF
V gene: TRBV28; J gene: TRBJ2-3; CDR3 protein: CASSTTREITDTQYF
V gene: TRBV19; J gene: TRBJ1-1; CDR3 protein: CASSPPGMNTEAFF
V gene: TRBV19; J gene: TRBJ2-7; CDR3 protein: CASSIPRTGTYEQYF
V gene: TRBV28; J gene: TRBJ2-1; CDR3 protein: CASTHGGVSEQFF
V gene: TRBV5-1; J gene: TRBJ2-7; CDR3 protein: CASRATGTGSNEQYF
V gene: TRBV6-6; J gene: TRBJ1-6; CDR3 protein: CASTHGSSYNSPLHF
V gene: TRBV5-6; J gene: TRBJ2-2; CDR3 protein: CASSLYAGGPWTGELFF
V gene: TRBV7-2; J gene: TRBJ2-5; CDR3 protein: CASSLAGTAGETQHF
V gene: TRBV30; J gene: TRBJ1-5; CDR3 protein: CAWSVQGGNQPQHF
V gene: TRBV7-2; J gene: TRBJ2-1; CDR3 protein: CASSLRTGVDEQFF
V gene: TRBV5-5; J gene: TRBJ2-3; CDR3 protein: CASSNIAGGFTDTQYF
V gene: TRBV30; J gene: TRBJ2-1; CDR3 protein: CAWSVRSGGEQFF
V gene: TRBV4-3; J gene: TRBJ1-1; CDR3 protein: CASSQDRWRANTEAFF
V gene: TRBV2; J gene: TRBJ2-1; CDR3 protein: CASSETGLAHEQFF
V gene: TRBV7-6; J gene: TRBJ1-5; CDR3 protein: CASSLGISGGLYQPQHF
V gene: TRBV28; J gene: TRBJ2-6; CDR3 protein: CASSLYLGLAGDSGANVLTF
V gene: TRBV18; J gene: TRBJ2-3; CDR3 protein: CASSPAGGVADTQYF
V gene: TRBV7-9; J gene: TRBJ2-3; CDR3 protein: CASSTSRLSQGAITDTQYF
V gene: TRBV10-3; J gene: TRBJ2-1; CDR3 protein: CAISLGHLSGTSGKDEQFF
V gene: TRBV19; J gene: TRBJ2-2; CDR3 protein: CASSIFRNTGELFF
V gene: TRBV5-1; J gene: TRBJ2-2; CDR3 protein: CASSATSGPNTGELFF
V gene: TRBV4-1; J gene: TRBJ2-7; CDR3 protein: CASSQNEGGWGGEQYF
V gene: TRBV4-2; J gene: TRBJ2-5; CDR3 protein: CASSPEASGGPRETQYF
V gene: TRBV19; J gene: TRBJ2-2; CDR3 protein: CASSWDLGTGELFF